The sample holds a few counts of the clone carrying this TCR beta chain. As yet, its antigen is unknown. CD45RO/CCR7/CD25/CD127/CD95/CD27 sorting isolated CD4+ naive, central memory, regulatory and stem cell-like memory cells. The source of the sample is a study of beta chain features in type 1 diabetes. Points from the study as a whole: When cDNA is sequenced, cells with high TCR expression could be over-represented. PCR might pick shorter templates more often, in the same way for patients and controls.

Every bit of the isolated RNA underwent reverse transcription, so sequencing read expressed TCRB transcripts. Assay: immunoSEQ multiplex PCR; the TCRdb copy retains only in-frame clones and omits some. The sample has roughly 400,000 clones, approximately 15% seen once. This TCR was recovered from a man between 25 and 39 years old in good health. Sequencing input: naive CD4+ T cells from blood.

The CDR3 sequence is CASSQGVLSGGPQRDTQYF. For the CDR3, the DNA is TGCGCCAGCAGCCAAGGGGTCCTCAGCGGGGGGCCTCAGCGGGATACGCAGTATTTT. The J gene is TRBJ2-3, the V gene TRBV4-1, with TRBD2 identical over 9 bases. The ends lost 1 base at V and 6 bases at J; junction bases unmatched: 17. The germline gives CDR1 MGHRA, CDR2 YSYEKL. This CDR3 is built from 19 residues.